These 21 T cell receptor beta chains were all obtained from the same sample, sequenced in a study of shared clonotypes between healthy human individuals. Naive CD8 isolation took CD45RO-negative cells positively selected for CCR7 and excluded terminally differentiated effector memory CD45RA+ cells. Assay: immunoSEQ multiplex PCR; the TCRdb copy retains only in-frame clones and omits some. The sample shows 600,000 or so clones, approximately 95% of them seen only once. The sample was naive CD8+ T cells sorted from blood. The receptors derive from a woman in her twenties or thirties in good health.

With regard to this clone: The same CDR3 arises from other DNA sequences in this sample as well. The chain is built from TRBV27 and TRBJ1-2; D unresolved. Germline V gene sequence: CDR1 MNHEY, CDR2 SMNVEV (reference sequence). The CDR3 totals 13 residues. V lost 2 bases to trimming and J lost 2 bases, with 6 bases between them. CDR3: CASSLEGNYGYTF. In nucleotides, the CDR3 is TGTGCCAGCAGTTTAGAAGGGAACTATGGCTACACCTTC.

V and J are TRBV28 and TRBJ2-7; D unresolved. The CDR3 is 15 amino acids. Looked up from germline, CDR1 is MDHEN and CDR2 is SYDVKM. V lost 3 bases to trimming and J lost 5 bases, with 17 bases between them. The CDR3 loop reads CASSLAPEIPDEQYF. The CDR3 DNA is TGTGCCAGCAGTTTGGCCCCCGAGATCCCCGACGAGCAGTACTTC.

V and J are TRBV13 and TRBJ2-5, with D perhaps TRBD1 or TRBD2 (5 bases each). The germline CDR1 and CDR2 sequences are PRHDT and FYEKMQ (reference sequence). The CDR3 is 14 residues long. Trimming took 4 bases from V and 2 from J, leaving 11 bases between them. The chain's CDR3 is CASSSRDQQETQYF. The CDR3 region has the DNA TGTGCCAGCAGCTCCCGGGACCAACAAGAGACCCAGTACTTC.

The V gene is TRBV2, the J gene TRBJ1-2, with 9 positions matching TRBD1. Losses at the gene ends were 6 bases for V and 0 bases for J; bases not matched to a gene: 5. Germline lookup yields CDR1 SNHLY and CDR2 FYNNEI. There are 15 residues in the CDR3. CDR3: CASSTRTGANYGYTF. The CDR3 DNA reads TGTGCCAGCAGCACCCGGACAGGGGCTAACTATGGCTACACCTTC.

The J gene is TRBJ2-3, the V gene TRBV7-8; 9 bases line up with TRBD2. Germline V CDR1 and CDR2: SGHVS, FQNEAQ. The CDR3 is 16 amino acids. V shed 4 bases, J shed 2 bases, and the junction held 7 bases outside the gene matches. This CDR3 is CASSWKLAGSTDTQYF. CDR3 bases: TGTGCCAGCAGCTGGAAACTAGCGGGCTCCACAGATACGCAGTATTTT.

The rearrangement joins TRBV28 to TRBJ2-7, with TRBD1 matching over 8 bases. Germline V gene lookup returns CDR1 MDHEN and CDR2 SYDVKM. The CDR3 extends over 13 amino acids. With 11 bases clipped from V and 4 bases from J, the junction kept 10 bases outside the gene matches. The CDR3 nucleotides read TGTGCCGTACAGGACAGGGTGAGGTACGAGCAGTACTTC. This gives the protein CAVQDRVRYEQYF.

V and J are TRBV4-2 and TRBJ1-6; D possibly corresponds to TRBD1 (5 bases). CDR3 length: 14 residues. Germline V gene sequence: CDR1 LGHNA, CDR2 YNFKEQ. Between the trimmed V and J ends, which lost 4 bases and 13 bases, there was a span of 17 bases. Here the CDR3 DNA reads TGTGCCAGCAGCCCCAATTGGGGGGACGGGCCCCTCCACTTT. Encoded protein: CASSPNWGDGPLHF.

The J gene is TRBJ1-1, the V gene TRBV27, with 7 positions matching TRBD1. V lost 0 bases and J lost 6; bases outside the gene matches: 7. Germline CDR1 MNHEY, CDR2 SMNVEV (reference sequence). The CDR3 is 15 amino acids. The CDR3 sequence is CASSLSMTGRAEAFF. CDR3 nucleotide sequence: TGTGCCAGCAGTTTATCGATGACAGGGCGGGCTGAAGCTTTCTTT.

The chain has TRBV11-2 and TRBJ2-5; 9 positions agree with TRBD1. The J call may be faulty, since TRBJ2-7 better matches the DNA end. Germline CDR1 SGHAT, CDR2 FQNNGV. This CDR3 spans 15 amino acids. The CDR3 DNA reads as TGTGCCAGCAGCTTAGACCCGGGACAGGGTTACGAGCAGTACTTC. This encodes CASSLDPGQGYEQYF.

The gene calls are TRBV6-1 and TRBJ2-5; 12 positions match TRBD1. The junction had 8 bases not matched to a gene; V was cut back by 2 bases and J by 1 base. This CDR3 has 18 amino acids. Germline CDR1 is MNHNS and CDR2 is SASEGT. The CDR3 DNA is TGTGCCAGCAGTGAAAATTTTTGGGACAGGGGGCGCCAAGAGACCCAGTACTTC. It codes for CASSENFWDRGRQETQYF.

The V and J genes are TRBV7-8 and TRBJ1-6, with D maybe TRBD1 (5 bases). V lost 2 bases and J lost 9, with 14 bases in between. The CDR3 spans 15 residues. Germline lookup yields CDR1 SGHVS and CDR2 FQNEAQ. In nucleotides, the CDR3 is TGTGCCAGCAGCTTAAGCTGGACACAAGGTTCACCCCTCCACTTT. This sequence encodes CASSLSWTQGSPLHF. The whole variable domain, remainder taken from reference TRBV7-8 and TRBJ1-6, is GAGVSQSPRYKVAKRGQDVALRCDPISGHVSLFWYQQALGQGPEFLTYFQNEAQLDKSGLPSDRFFAERPEGSVSTLKIQRTQQEDSAVYLCASSLSWTQGSPLHFGNGTRLTVT.

V and J are TRBV7-9 and TRBJ2-7; 9 nucleotides match TRBD1. The V gene end was trimmed by 5 bases and the J gene end by 5 bases; junction bases not matched to a gene: 10. CDR1 SEHNR and CDR2 FQNEAQ come from the germline V gene (reference sequence). This CDR3 has 15 amino acids. CDR3 DNA sequence: TGTGCCAGCAGCAGAACAGGGGGCGCATTCAACGAGCAGTACTTC. Residues: CASSRTGGAFNEQYF.

This chain joins TRBV10-3 and TRBJ1-4; D may be TRBD1 (6 bases). The V and J ends lost 3 bases and 4 bases respectively, with 9 bases between them. Germline CDR1 is ENHRY and CDR2 is SYGVKD. The CDR3 has 14 residues. The CDR3 spells CAISDGGVNEKLFF. CDR3 bases: TGTGCCATCAGTGACGGGGGCGTTAATGAAAAACTGTTTTTT.

The gene calls are TRBV1 and TRBJ2-6. TRBV1 is reported as a pseudogene. The CDR3 extends over 17 amino acids. The CDR3 DNA follows: TGCACCAGCAGACGCGCTTGTTTACAAAGTCGGGCCAACGTCCTGACTTTC. Protein product: CTSRRACLQSRANVLTF.

This chain connects TRBV2 to TRBJ1-2; 9 nucleotides agree with TRBD1. The CDR3 sequence is 12 residues long. Germline values: CDR1 SNHLY, CDR2 FYNNEI. J gave up 4 bases and V 11 bases, and 5 bases lay outside the gene matches. CDR3 loop: CARGQGTYGYTF. DNA of the CDR3: TGTGCCCGCGGACAGGGGACCTATGGCTACACCTTC.

This rearrangement joins TRBV10-3 to TRBJ2-4, with D possibly being TRBD2 (6 bases). The CDR3 is 16 amino acids. V shed 0 bases and J shed 4 bases, with 13 bases lying between them. Looked up from germline, CDR1 is ENHRY and CDR2 is SYGVKD. The DNA for the CDR3 is TGTGCCATCAGTGAGTCGATGGGGGGTGTAAAAAACATTCAGTACTTC. It encodes CAISESMGGVKNIQYF.

The CDR3, as DNA: TGTGCCATCAGTTTCGACACCGGGGAGCTGTTTTTT. It yields the protein CAISFDTGELFF. The chain carries TRBV10-3 and TRBJ2-2; D unresolved. This CDR3 contains 12 residues. Trimming stripped 5 bases from V and 3 bases from J, with 4 bases between. Germline assignment: CDR1 ENHRY and CDR2 SYGVKD.

The genes are TRBV7-3 and TRBJ2-7, with D possibly TRBD2 on 7 matching bases. This CDR3 has 13 amino acids. Per germline, CDR1 SGHTA and CDR2 FQGTGA. The germline V and J ends were trimmed by 5 bases and 2 bases, with 10 bases remaining between them. The CDR3 sequence is CASSPGGPYEQYF. The CDR3 DNA sequence: TGTGCCAGCAGCCCCGGGGGGCCCTACGAGCAGTACTTC.

Comment on this clone: The junction departs from the called germline gene at one end, perhaps through a read error. This rearrangement joins TRBV5-6 to TRBJ2-7; 7 positions match TRBD1. Per the germline V gene, CDR1 is SGHDT and CDR2 is YYEEEE. This CDR3 has 11 residues. The DNA of the CDR3 is TGTGCCAGCAGCTTGGGGGGACAGCGCCACTTC. It codes for CASSLGGQRHF. The full variable domain, its missing parts supplied by reference TRBV5-6 and TRBJ2-7, is DAGVTQSPTHLIKTRGQQVTLRCSPKSGHDTVSWYQQALGQGPQFIFQYYEEEERQRGNFPDRFSGHQFPNYSSELNVNALLLGDSALYLCASSLGGQRHFGPGTRLTVT.

In its sample, this clone was seen once. V usage is TRBV4-2 and J usage is TRBJ2-7; the match to TRBD1 covers 8 bases. Germline V lookup: CDR1 LGHNA, CDR2 YNFKEQ. After removal of 0 bases from V and 3 bases from J, the junction contained 4 bases not matched to a gene. This CDR3 region has 15 residues. The CDR3 sequence is CASSQDGQGDYEQYF. The CDR3 DNA is TGTGCCAGCAGCCAAGATGGACAGGGAGACTACGAGCAGTACTTC.

This clone was counted between two and nine times. Other DNA sequences of this sample code for an identical CDR3. This sequence joins TRBV9 and TRBJ2-7; the D is unclear. Trimming stripped 0 bases from V and 1 base from J, with 8 bases between. The CDR3 sequence is 14 residues long. Germline V lookup: CDR1 SGDLS, CDR2 YYNGEE. CDR3 sequence (DNA): TGTGCCAGCAGCGTAGATCTCAGTTCCTACGAGCAGTACTTC. Translation gives CASSVDLSSYEQYF.